This is a list of T cell receptor beta chains from one sample in a study of glioma-infiltrating T cells after dendritic cell vaccination. Assay: immunoSEQ multiplex PCR; the TCRdb copy retains only in-frame clones and omits some. The sample contains tens of thousands of clones, roughly 77% of which appear only once. The input for sequencing was blood, taken after dendritic cell vaccination. Receptors originate from a human donor with glioblastoma. Both conserved end residues are part of each CDR3. The order of the fields is clone size, V gene, J gene, D gene, CDR3 protein, CDR3 DNA. The D gene is left open where the match is weak. Some rows mark clone size as missing; the rest say once, few, many or name a class of expanded clone.

clone size: .
V gene: TRBV28
J gene: TRBJ2-7
D gene: .
CDR3 protein: CASRRTDSSYEQYF
CDR3 DNA: TGTGCCAGCAGACGAACTGACAGCTCCTACGAGCAGTACTTC

clone size: .
V gene: TRBV29-1
J gene: TRBJ1-1
D gene: .
CDR3 protein: CSVAGRVNTEAFF
CDR3 DNA: TGCAGCGTTGCGGGTCGGGTGAACACTGAAGCTTTCTTT

clone size: .
V gene: TRBV28
J gene: TRBJ1-2
D gene: TRBD1
CDR3 protein: CASSTPPPGQGAYGYTF
CDR3 DNA: TGTGCCAGCAGTACTCCCCCTCCGGGACAGGGGGCTTATGGCTACACCTTC

clone size: .
V gene: TRBV5-1
J gene: TRBJ2-5
D gene: .
CDR3 protein: CASSFGETQYF
CDR3 DNA: TGCGCCAGCAGCTTCGGAGAGACCCAGTACTTC

clone size: few
V gene: TRBV6-5
J gene: TRBJ1-5
D gene: .
CDR3 protein: CASSPQRRQPQHF
CDR3 DNA: TGTGCCAGCAGCCCTCAGCGGAGGCAGCCCCAGCATTTT

clone size: .
V gene: TRBV9
J gene: TRBJ2-7
D gene: TRBD1
CDR3 protein: CASSPQTGRHEQYF
CDR3 DNA: TGTGCCAGCAGCCCTCAGACAGGGCGGCACGAGCAGTACTTC

clone size: .
V gene: TRBV5-1
J gene: TRBJ2-5
D gene: .
CDR3 protein: CASSGGTQGETQYF
CDR3 DNA: TGCGCCAGCAGCGGCGGGACCCAGGGTGAGACCCAGTACTTC

clone size: .
V gene: TRBV5-1
J gene: TRBJ2-7
D gene: .
CDR3 protein: CASSLYSSYEQYF
CDR3 DNA: TGCGCCAGCAGCTTGTATAGCTCCTACGAGCAGTACTTC

clone size: .
V gene: TRBV5-1
J gene: TRBJ2-1
D gene: TRBD1
CDR3 protein: CASSFGGQYNEQFF
CDR3 DNA: TGCGCCAGCAGCTTTGGGGGACAGTACAATGAGCAGTTCTTC

clone size: .
V gene: TRBV4-1
J gene: TRBJ2-5
D gene: .
CDR3 protein: CASSRLNGETQYF
CDR3 DNA: TGCGCCAGCAGCCGACTGAACGGAGAGACCCAGTACTTC

clone size: .
V gene: TRBV4-2
J gene: TRBJ2-1
D gene: TRBD2
CDR3 protein: CASSHRRVGGSYNEQFF
CDR3 DNA: TGTGCCAGCAGCCATCGTCGCGTGGGGGGGTCCTACAATGAGCAGTTCTTC

clone size: .
V gene: TRBV27
J gene: TRBJ1-2
D gene: TRBD1
CDR3 protein: CASSLSYRGGNYGYTF
CDR3 DNA: TGTGCCAGCAGTCTCTCGTACAGGGGGGGGAACTATGGCTACACCTTC

clone size: .
V gene: TRBV6-4
J gene: TRBJ2-3
D gene: .
CDR3 protein: CASSEGQATDTQYF
CDR3 DNA: TGTGCCAGCAGTGAGGGGCAGGCTACAGATACGCAGTATTTT

clone size: .
V gene: TRBV7-9
J gene: TRBJ1-6
D gene: .
CDR3 protein: CASSLAAGHSPLHF
CDR3 DNA: TGTGCCAGCAGCTTAGCGGCGGGGCATTCACCCCTCCACTTT

clone size: .
V gene: TRBV7-2
J gene: TRBJ1-2
D gene: TRBD1
CDR3 protein: CASSLGQGNYGYTF
CDR3 DNA: TGTGCCAGCAGCTTAGGACAGGGGAACTATGGCTACACCTTC

clone size: .
V gene: TRBV10-3
J gene: TRBJ2-5
D gene: .
CDR3 protein: CAISESEAETQYF
CDR3 DNA: TGTGCCATCAGTGAGTCGGAAGCGGAGACCCAGTACTTC

clone size: .
V gene: TRBV18
J gene: TRBJ1-5
D gene: .
CDR3 protein: CASSPAGHQPQHF
CDR3 DNA: TGTGCCAGCTCACCCGCGGGGCATCAGCCCCAGCATTTT

clone size: few
V gene: TRBV7-7
J gene: TRBJ2-3
D gene: TRBD1
CDR3 protein: CASSPTGASTDTQYF
CDR3 DNA: TGTGCCAGCAGCCCGACAGGGGCTAGCACAGATACGCAGTATTTT

clone size: .
V gene: TRBV5-1
J gene: TRBJ2-5
D gene: TRBD2
CDR3 protein: CASSFTSGSSGETQYF
CDR3 DNA: TGCGCCAGCAGCTTCACTAGCGGGAGTTCTGGAGAGACCCAGTACTTC

clone size: .
V gene: TRBV5-1
J gene: TRBJ1-5
D gene: .
CDR3 protein: CASSPAGERNQPQHF
CDR3 DNA: TGCGCCAGCAGCCCTGCGGGGGAGAGAAATCAGCCCCAGCATTTT

clone size: .
V gene: TRBV6-6
J gene: TRBJ1-2
D gene: TRBD1
CDR3 protein: CASTPQGTYGYTF
CDR3 DNA: TGTGCCAGCACCCCACAGGGGACCTATGGCTACACCTTC

clone size: .
V gene: TRBV6-1
J gene: TRBJ1-6
D gene: .
CDR3 protein: CASSATVSYNSPLHF
CDR3 DNA: TGTGCCAGCAGTGCCACGGTCTCCTATAATTCACCCCTCCACTTT

clone size: .
V gene: TRBV5-1
J gene: TRBJ1-1
D gene: .
CDR3 protein: CASSLARALNTEAFF
CDR3 DNA: TGCGCCAGCAGCTTGGCCAGGGCATTGAACACTGAAGCTTTCTTT

clone size: once
V gene: TRBV11-1
J gene: TRBJ2-1
D gene: .
CDR3 protein: CASSLRRNEQFF
CDR3 DNA: TGTGCCAGCAGCTTACGGCGGAATGAGCAGTTCTTC

clone size: .
V gene: TRBV29-1
J gene: TRBJ2-6
D gene: .
CDR3 protein: CSVGVGANVLTF
CDR3 DNA: TGCAGCGTTGGCGTTGGGGCCAACGTCCTGACTTTC

clone size: .
V gene: TRBV29-1
J gene: TRBJ1-2
D gene: .
CDR3 protein: CSVHAPLEEGGYTF
CDR3 DNA: TGCAGCGTCCACGCCCCTCTGGAGGAAGGGGGCTACACCTTC

clone size: .
V gene: TRBV6-1
J gene: TRBJ2-3
D gene: TRBD2
CDR3 protein: CASSDRTSGRSRDTQYF
CDR3 DNA: TGTGCCAGCAGTGACAGGACTAGCGGGAGAAGTCGGGATACGCAGTATTTT

clone size: .
V gene: TRBV2
J gene: TRBJ2-7
D gene: TRBD2
CDR3 protein: CASSVNSGGPYEQYF
CDR3 DNA: TGTGCCAGCAGTGTTAATAGCGGGGGCCCCTACGAGCAGTACTTC

clone size: once
V gene: TRBV5-1
J gene: TRBJ1-5
D gene: .
CDR3 protein: CASRGEAHQPQHF
CDR3 DNA: TGCGCCAGCCGCGGGGAAGCGCATCAGCCCCAGCATTTT

clone size: once
V gene: TRBV6-5
J gene: TRBJ1-1
D gene: TRBD1
CDR3 protein: CASSYSAGGVGTEAFF
CDR3 DNA: TGTGCCAGCAGTTACTCGGCAGGGGGTGTGGGCACTGAAGCTTTCTTT

clone size: few
V gene: TRBV5-1
J gene: TRBJ2-5
D gene: TRBD1
CDR3 protein: CASSLRQGRNQETQYF
CDR3 DNA: TGCGCCAGCAGCTTACGACAGGGGCGCAACCAAGAGACCCAGTACTTC

clone size: .
V gene: TRBV5-1
J gene: TRBJ2-3
D gene: .
CDR3 protein: CASAPGGIDTQYF
CDR3 DNA: TGCGCCAGCGCCCCTGGAGGGATAGATACGCAGTATTTT

clone size: .
V gene: TRBV5-4
J gene: TRBJ2-3
D gene: .
CDR3 protein: CASSLNLQGRDTQYF
CDR3 DNA: TGTGCCAGCAGCTTGAATTTACAGGGTAGAGATACGCAGTATTTT

clone size: .
V gene: TRBV30
J gene: TRBJ2-1
D gene: .
CDR3 protein: CAWSSGALFF
CDR3 DNA: TGTGCCTGGTCTTCGGGAGCTTTATTCTTC

clone size: .
V gene: TRBV4-1
J gene: TRBJ2-1
D gene: TRBD2
CDR3 protein: CASSPSSGGGNEQFF
CDR3 DNA: TGCGCCAGCAGCCCCTCTAGCGGGGGAGGGAATGAGCAGTTCTTC

clone size: .
V gene: TRBV27
J gene: TRBJ1-2
D gene: .
CDR3 protein: CASSFRGFGYTF
CDR3 DNA: TGTGCCAGCAGTTTTAGGGGGTTTGGCTACACCTTC

clone size: .
V gene: TRBV29-1
J gene: TRBJ2-5
D gene: TRBD2
CDR3 protein: CSVGASGGETQYF
CDR3 DNA: TGCAGCGTGGGGGCTAGCGGGGGGGAGACCCAGTACTTC

clone size: .
V gene: TRBV12-5
J gene: TRBJ2-7
D gene: TRBD1
CDR3 protein: CASGGGTGAYEQYF
CDR3 DNA: TGTGCTAGTGGTGGCGGGACAGGGGCCTACGAGCAGTACTTC

clone size: .
V gene: TRBV7-2
J gene: TRBJ1-2
D gene: TRBD1
CDR3 protein: CASSLSFTGGHGYTF
CDR3 DNA: TGTGCCAGCAGCTTATCGTTCACAGGGGGCCATGGCTACACCTTC

clone size: few
V gene: TRBV10-2
J gene: TRBJ2-3
D gene: TRBD2
CDR3 protein: CASSEGTSGSRTDTQYF
CDR3 DNA: TGCGCCAGCAGTGAAGGGACTAGCGGGAGTCGTACAGATACGCAGTATTTT

clone size: few
V gene: TRBV4-3
J gene: TRBJ1-1
D gene: .
CDR3 protein: CASRGLIRNTEAFF
CDR3 DNA: TGCGCCAGCAGAGGACTAATACGGAACACTGAAGCTTTCTTT

clone size: .
V gene: TRBV4-1
J gene: TRBJ2-1
D gene: TRBD1
CDR3 protein: CASRRGQGASNEQFF
CDR3 DNA: TGCGCCAGCAGACGCGGACAGGGAGCTAGCAATGAGCAGTTCTTC

clone size: few
V gene: TRBV18
J gene: TRBJ2-7
D gene: .
CDR3 protein: CASSPPIQDRSYEQYF
CDR3 DNA: TGTGCCAGCTCACCACCGATCCAGGATCGTAGCTACGAGCAGTACTTC

clone size: .
V gene: TRBV18
J gene: TRBJ2-2
D gene: .
CDR3 protein: CASSPRQDSSGELFF
CDR3 DNA: TGTGCCAGCTCACCTCGACAGGATTCGTCCGGGGAGCTGTTTTTT

clone size: .
V gene: TRBV5-4
J gene: TRBJ1-5
D gene: TRBD1
CDR3 protein: CASSLGGGGQGFVQPQHF
CDR3 DNA: TGTGCCAGCAGCTTGGGTGGGGGGGGACAGGGTTTCGTTCAGCCCCAGCATTTT

clone size: .
V gene: TRBV13
J gene: TRBJ1-6
D gene: .
CDR3 protein: CASSSWKGGSEDSPLHF
CDR3 DNA: TGTGCCAGCAGCTCCTGGAAAGGCGGGTCGGAGGATTCACCCCTCCACTTT

clone size: .
V gene: TRBV5-8
J gene: TRBJ2-5
D gene: .
CDR3 protein: CASSGKVVTGETQYF
CDR3 DNA: TGTGCCAGCAGCGGCAAAGTTGTGACAGGCGAGACCCAGTACTTC

clone size: .
V gene: TRBV9
J gene: TRBJ2-5
D gene: .
CDR3 protein: CASSVVDSSQETQYF
CDR3 DNA: TGTGCCAGCAGCGTAGTAGACAGCTCCCAAGAGACCCAGTACTTC

clone size: .
V gene: TRBV30
J gene: TRBJ1-2
D gene: .
CDR3 protein: CAWHQGTPDLRGYTF
CDR3 DNA: TGTGCCTGGCACCAAGGGACACCCGATTTGAGAGGCTACACCTTC

clone size: .
V gene: TRBV4-1
J gene: TRBJ1-2
D gene: TRBD1
CDR3 protein: CASSQTGTGGKYGYTF
CDR3 DNA: TGCGCCAGCAGCCAAACCGGGACAGGCGGGAAATATGGCTACACCTTC

clone size: .
V gene: TRBV11-2
J gene: TRBJ2-7
D gene: TRBD2
CDR3 protein: CASSSRPRGKQYF
CDR3 DNA: TGTGCCAGCAGCTCCCGTCCGCGGGGGAAGCAGTACTTC